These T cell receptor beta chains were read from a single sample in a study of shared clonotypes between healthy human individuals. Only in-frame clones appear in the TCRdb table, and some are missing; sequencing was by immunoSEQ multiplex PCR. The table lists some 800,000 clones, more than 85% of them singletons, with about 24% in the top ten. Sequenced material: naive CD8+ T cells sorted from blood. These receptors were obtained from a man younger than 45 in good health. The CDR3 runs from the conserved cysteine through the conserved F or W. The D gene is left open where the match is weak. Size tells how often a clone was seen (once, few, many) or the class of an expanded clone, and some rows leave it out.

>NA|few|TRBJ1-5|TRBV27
CASRDIGQPQHF
TGTGCCAGCCGGGACATTGGGCAGCCCCAGCATTTT
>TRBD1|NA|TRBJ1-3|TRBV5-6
CASSSDRDPSGNTIYF
TGTGCCAGCAGCTCGGACAGGGATCCGTCCGGAAACACCATATATTTT
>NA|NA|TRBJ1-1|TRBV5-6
CASSFGTEAFF
TGTGCCAGCAGCTTTGGGACTGAAGCTTTCTTT
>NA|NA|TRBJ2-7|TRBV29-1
CSATDLISYEQYF
TGCAGCGCAACAGACTTGATATCCTACGAGCAGTACTTC
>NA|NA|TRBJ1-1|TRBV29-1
CSVDPLLSEAFF
TGCAGCGTTGATCCCCTACTCTCTGAAGCTTTCTTT
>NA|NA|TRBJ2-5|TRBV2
CASQDRQETQYF
TGTGCCAGCCAGGACAGACAAGAGACCCAGTACTTC
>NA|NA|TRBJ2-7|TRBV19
CASSMGHGAGRGYEQYF
TGTGCCAGTAGCATGGGGCACGGCGCGGGACGGGGCTACGAGCAGTACTTC
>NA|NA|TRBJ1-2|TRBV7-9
CASSFIAPWEGYGYTF
TGTGCCAGCAGCTTTATCGCACCGTGGGAGGGCTATGGCTACACCTTC
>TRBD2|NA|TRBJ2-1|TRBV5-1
CASSRTSGRESYNEQFF
TGCGCCAGCAGCAGGACTAGCGGGAGAGAGTCCTACAATGAGCAGTTCTTC
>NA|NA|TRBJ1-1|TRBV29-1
CSVEGFTDRWDTEAFF
TGCAGCGTTGAAGGGTTCACAGACCGGTGGGACACTGAAGCTTTCTTT
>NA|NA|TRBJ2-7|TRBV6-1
CASSERQEGPTYEQYF
TGTGCCAGCAGTGAACGTCAAGAGGGTCCTACCTACGAGCAGTACTTC
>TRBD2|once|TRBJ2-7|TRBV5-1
CASSASGYTYEQYF
TGCGCCAGCAGCGCTAGCGGTTACACCTACGAGCAGTACTTC
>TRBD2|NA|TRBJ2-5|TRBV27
CASSSWTSGTSSETQYF
TGTGCCAGCAGTTCCTGGACTAGCGGGACCTCCTCCGAGACCCAGTACTTC
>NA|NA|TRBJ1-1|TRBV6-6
CASSYSKERADTEAFF
TGTGCCAGCAGTTACTCGAAGGAAAGGGCGGACACTGAAGCTTTCTTT
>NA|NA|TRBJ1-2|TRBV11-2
CASSPTNYGYTF
TGTGCCAGCAGCCCAACTAACTATGGCTACACCTTC
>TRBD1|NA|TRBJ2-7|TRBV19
CASSTGQSYEQYF
TGTGCCAGTAGCACGGGACAGTCCTACGAGCAGTACTTC
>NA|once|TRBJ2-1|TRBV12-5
CASGISGYNEQFF
TGTGCTAGTGGTATAAGCGGCTACAATGAGCAGTTCTTC